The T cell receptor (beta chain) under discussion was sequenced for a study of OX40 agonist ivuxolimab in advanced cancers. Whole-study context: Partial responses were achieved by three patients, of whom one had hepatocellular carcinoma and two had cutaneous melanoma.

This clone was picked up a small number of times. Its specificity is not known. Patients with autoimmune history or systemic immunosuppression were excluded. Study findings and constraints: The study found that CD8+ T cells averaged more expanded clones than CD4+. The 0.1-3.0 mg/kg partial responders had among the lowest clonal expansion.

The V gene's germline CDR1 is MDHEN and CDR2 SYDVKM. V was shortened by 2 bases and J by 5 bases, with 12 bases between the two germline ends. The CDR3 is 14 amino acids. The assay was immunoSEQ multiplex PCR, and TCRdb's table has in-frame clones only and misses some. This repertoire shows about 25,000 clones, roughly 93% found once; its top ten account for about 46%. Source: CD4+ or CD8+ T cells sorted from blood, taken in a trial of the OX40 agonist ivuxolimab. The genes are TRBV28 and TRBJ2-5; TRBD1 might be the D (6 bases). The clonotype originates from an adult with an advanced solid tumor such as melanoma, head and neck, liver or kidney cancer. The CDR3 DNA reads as TGTGCCAGCAGTTTAGGACAGTCTGGGGAGACCCAGTACTTC. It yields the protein CASSLGQSGETQYF.